This TCR beta chain derives from a study of molecular identifiers for immune sequencing clone quantification. Study-wide results and caveats: Identical TCR molecules sharing a barcode could underestimate highly expanded clone sizes.

With listed TCR primers and previously described methods, bulk TCR libraries were prepared. Each CDR3 protein gets one entry after TCRdb re-called the PCR reads with MiXCR. The sample contains about 510,000 distinct CDR3 sequences, about 25% of which appear only once. This clonotype was recorded a few times. Its antigen remains unidentified. The naive CD8 libraries originated from between roughly 19,000 and 1,100,000 sorted cells and drew on 10%, 30% or 50% RNA. The V segment lost 2 bases and the J segment 1 base; nucleotides outside the gene matches: 2. Germline V gene sequence: CDR1 SEHNR, CDR2 FQNEAQ (reference sequence). The CDR3 has 15 amino acids.

Input material: naive CD8+ T cells from blood, with Jurkat cell RNA spiked in. The subset denotes: FACS-sorted CD8+CD4-CCR7+CD45RA+ naive T cells. This receptor was obtained from a human donor in good health. Some libraries in this study had Jurkat cell RNA spiked in. The chain combines TRBV7-9 with TRBJ2-3, with 8 bases aligning to TRBD2. As DNA, the CDR3 is TGTGCCAGCAGCTTAAACGGGGGGGGCACAGATACGCAGTATTTT. As protein: CASSLNGGGTDTQYF.